This is a list of T cell receptor beta chains from one sample in a study of cytomegalovirus exposure and HLA in healthy donors. Profiling relied on immunoSEQ multiplex PCR, and the TCRdb table lists in-frame clones only, not all of them. The sample includes roughly 120,000 clones. Sequencing was performed on PBMCs. These receptors originate from a man in his forties in good health and CMV-seronegative. The CDR3 runs from the conserved cysteine through the conserved F or W. D genes are given only for firm matches.

J,V,D,DNA,CDR3
TRBJ2-1,TRBV27,TRBD2,TGTGCCAGCAGTTCAACCGGGACTAACAATGAGCAGTTCTTC,CASSSTGTNNEQFF
TRBJ2-3,TRBV5-8,.,TGTGCCAGCAGCACCGGGGAGAATACGCAGTATTTT,CASSTGENTQYF
TRBJ1-2,TRBV7-6,TRBD1,TGTGCCAGCAGCGCGAGGGACAGAACTAACTATGGCTACACCTTC,CASSARDRTNYGYTF
TRBJ2-7,TRBV2,TRBD2,TGTGCCAGCGGGGGACTAGCGGGACTCGCCGAGCAGTACTTC,CASGGLAGLAEQYF
TRBJ2-4,TRBV5-1,.,TGCGCCAGCAGCCTTGGGCTAGCTGCAAACATTCAGTACTTC,CASSLGLAANIQYF
TRBJ2-7,TRBV7-2,TRBD2,TGTGCCAGCAGCTTATCGGGACTAGCGCCCTACGAGCAGTACTTC,CASSLSGLAPYEQYF
TRBJ1-1,TRBV18,TRBD1,TGTGCCAGCTCACGTACACAGGGGTACACTGAAGCTTTCTTT,CASSRTQGYTEAFF
TRBJ2-1,TRBV5-4,TRBD2,TGTGCCAGCAGCTCCGATCCGGGACTAGCGACGTCCTACAATGAGCAGTTCTTC,CASSSDPGLATSYNEQFF
TRBJ2-7,TRBV2,TRBD2,TGTGCCAGTTCCGGGACTAGCGGGAGGGGAGAGCAGTACTTC,CASSGTSGRGEQYF
TRBJ2-7,TRBV6-9,TRBD1,TGTGCCAGCACCCACAGGGGACAGGCGAAGTGGGAGCAGTACTTC,CASTHRGQAKWEQYF
TRBJ2-3,TRBV10-2,TRBD2,TGCGCCAGCTGGGCGGGGGGAGATACGCAGTATTTT,CASWAGGDTQYF
TRBJ2-5,TRBV18,TRBD2,TGTGCCAGCTCACCCGGGACTAGCGGGACGGGAAAAGAGACCCAGTACTTC,CASSPGTSGTGKETQYF
TRBJ1-2,TRBV19,.,TGTGCCAGTATCAAAACCTACGGTCATTCGGGAGGCTACACCTTC,CASIKTYGHSGGYTF
TRBJ2-7,TRBV10-3,TRBD2,TGTGCCATCAGGGGGGGAGCGGGAGTCAGCTACGAGCAGTACTTC,CAIRGGAGVSYEQYF
TRBJ1-1,TRBV7-2,TRBD1,TGTGCCAGCAGCTTGGGGACAGGTTGGGTGAACACTGAAGCTTTCTTT,CASSLGTGWVNTEAFF
TRBJ1-1,TRBV9,TRBD1,TGTGCCAGCAGCTCAAACGCGGGGACAGGGGAAGCTTTCTTT,CASSSNAGTGEAFF
TRBJ1-1,TRBV7-6,TRBD1,TGTGCCAGCAGCCCCGGACAGGGGACTGAAGCTTTCTTT,CASSPGQGTEAFF
TRBJ2-6,TRBV7-9,.,TGTGCCAGCAGCTTGTGGGGAGCTGGGGCCAACGTCCTGACTTTC,CASSLWGAGANVLTF
TRBJ1-4,TRBV5-5,.,TGTGCCAGCAGCACCACGACAGAAACTAATGAAAAACTGTTTTTT,CASSTTTETNEKLFF
TRBJ1-5,TRBV11-2,TRBD1,TGTGCCAGCAGCCCGACCGGGACAGGGGGCAATCAGCCCCAGCATTTT,CASSPTGTGGNQPQHF
TRBJ1-1,TRBV5-1,.,TGCGCCAGCAGCTTGGTGGGGGGGCTGAACACTGAAGCTTTCTTT,CASSLVGGLNTEAFF
TRBJ2-4,TRBV6-1,TRBD2,TGTGCCAGCAGTGAAGGACTAGCGGGAGGGCCTCAGTACTTC,CASSEGLAGGPQYF
TRBJ2-7,TRBV9,.,TGTGCCAGCAGCGCAGATGGGGCAGGCGCCTACGAGCAGTACTTC,CASSADGAGAYEQYF
TRBJ1-3,TRBV28,TRBD1,TGTGCCAGCAGTTCACAGGGGATTTCTGGAAACACCATATATTTT,CASSSQGISGNTIYF
TRBJ2-2,TRBV5-4,.,TGTGCCAGCAGCTTAGGATCGGACAGCAACACCGGGGAGCTGTTTTTT,CASSLGSDSNTGELFF